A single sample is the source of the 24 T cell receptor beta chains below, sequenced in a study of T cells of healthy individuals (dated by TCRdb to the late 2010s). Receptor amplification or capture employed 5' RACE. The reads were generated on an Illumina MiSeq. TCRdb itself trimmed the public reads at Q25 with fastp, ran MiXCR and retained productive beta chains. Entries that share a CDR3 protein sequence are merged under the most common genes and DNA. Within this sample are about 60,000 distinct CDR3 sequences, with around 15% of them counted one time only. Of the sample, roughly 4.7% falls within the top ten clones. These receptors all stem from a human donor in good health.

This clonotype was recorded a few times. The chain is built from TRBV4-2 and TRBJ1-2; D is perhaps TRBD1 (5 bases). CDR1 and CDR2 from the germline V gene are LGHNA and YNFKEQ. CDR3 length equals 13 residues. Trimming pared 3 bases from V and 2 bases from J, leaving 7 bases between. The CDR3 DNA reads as TGTGCCAGCAGCCATGACAGCAACTATGGCTACACCTTC. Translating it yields CASSHDSNYGYTF.

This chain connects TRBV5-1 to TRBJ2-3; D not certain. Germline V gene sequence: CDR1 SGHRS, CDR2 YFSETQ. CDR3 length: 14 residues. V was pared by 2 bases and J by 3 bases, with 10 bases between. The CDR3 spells CASSFGSTTDTQYF. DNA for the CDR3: TGCGCCAGCAGCTTCGGTAGTACAACAGATACGCAGTATTTT.

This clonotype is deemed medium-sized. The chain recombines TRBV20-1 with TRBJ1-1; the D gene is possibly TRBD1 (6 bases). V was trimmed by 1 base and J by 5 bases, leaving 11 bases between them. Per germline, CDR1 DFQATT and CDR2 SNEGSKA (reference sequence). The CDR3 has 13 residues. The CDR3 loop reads CSARGEGETEAFF. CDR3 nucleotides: TGCAGTGCTAGAGGGGAGGGGGAGACTGAAGCTTTCTTT.

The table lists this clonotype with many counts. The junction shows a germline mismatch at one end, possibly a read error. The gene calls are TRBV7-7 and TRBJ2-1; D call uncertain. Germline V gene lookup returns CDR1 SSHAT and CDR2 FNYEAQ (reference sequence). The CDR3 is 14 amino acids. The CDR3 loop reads CASSLSGPGNEQFF. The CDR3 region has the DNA TGTGCTAGCAGTTTAAGTGGGCCCGGCAATGAGCAGTTCTTC.

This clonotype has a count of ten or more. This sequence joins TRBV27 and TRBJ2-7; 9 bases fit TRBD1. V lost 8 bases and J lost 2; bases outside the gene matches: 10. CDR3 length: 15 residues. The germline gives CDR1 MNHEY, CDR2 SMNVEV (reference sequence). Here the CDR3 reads CASSRGDRDPYEQYF. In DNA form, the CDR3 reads TGTGCCAGCTCCCGAGGGGACAGGGACCCCTACGAGCAGTACTTC.

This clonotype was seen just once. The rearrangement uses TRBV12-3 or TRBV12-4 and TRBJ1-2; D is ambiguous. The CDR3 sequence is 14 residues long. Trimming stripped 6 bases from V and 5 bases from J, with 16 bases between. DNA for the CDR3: TGTGCCAGCAGGGGGATAGCGAACTCTTATGGCTACACCTTC. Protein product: CASRGIANSYGYTF.

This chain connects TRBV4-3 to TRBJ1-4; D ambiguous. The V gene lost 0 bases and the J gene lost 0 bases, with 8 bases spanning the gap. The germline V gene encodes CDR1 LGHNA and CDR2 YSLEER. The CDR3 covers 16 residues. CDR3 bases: TGCGCCAGCAGCCAAGACATGACGGCAACTAATGAAAAACTGTTTTTT. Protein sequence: CASSQDMTATNEKLFF.

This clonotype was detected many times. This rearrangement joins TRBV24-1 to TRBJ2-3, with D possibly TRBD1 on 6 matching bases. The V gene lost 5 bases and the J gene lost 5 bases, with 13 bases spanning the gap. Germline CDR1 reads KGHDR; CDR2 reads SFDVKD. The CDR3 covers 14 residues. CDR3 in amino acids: CATSGDRGGDTQYF. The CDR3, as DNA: TGTGCCACCAGTGGCGACAGAGGGGGAGATACGCAGTATTTT.

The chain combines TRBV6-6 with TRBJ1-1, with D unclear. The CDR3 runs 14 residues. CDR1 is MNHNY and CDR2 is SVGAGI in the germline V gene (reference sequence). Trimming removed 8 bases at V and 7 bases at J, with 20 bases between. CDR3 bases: TGTGCCAGCGTTCCCTCCAAGAGTAACCTTGAAGCTTTCTTT. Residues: CASVPSKSNLEAFF.

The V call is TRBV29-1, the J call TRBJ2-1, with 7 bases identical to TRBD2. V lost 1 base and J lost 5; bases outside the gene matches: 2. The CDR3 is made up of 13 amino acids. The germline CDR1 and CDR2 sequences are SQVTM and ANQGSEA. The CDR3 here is CSVEGLADNEQFF. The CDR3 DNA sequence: TGCAGCGTTGAAGGTCTAGCGGACAATGAGCAGTTCTTC.

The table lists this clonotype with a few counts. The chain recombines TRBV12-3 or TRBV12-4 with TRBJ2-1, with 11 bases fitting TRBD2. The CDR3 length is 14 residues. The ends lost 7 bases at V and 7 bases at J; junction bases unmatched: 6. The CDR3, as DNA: TGTGCCAGCACCCTAGTAGCGGGAGGGAATGAGCAGTTCTTC. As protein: CASTLVAGGNEQFF.

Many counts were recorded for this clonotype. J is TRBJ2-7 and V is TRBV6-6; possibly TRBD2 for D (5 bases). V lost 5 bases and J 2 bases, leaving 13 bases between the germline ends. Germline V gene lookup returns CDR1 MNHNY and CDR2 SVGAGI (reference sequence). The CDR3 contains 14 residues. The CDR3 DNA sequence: TGTGCCAGCAGTATCCCTAGCAGAACCTACGAGCAGTACTTC. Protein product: CASSIPSRTYEQYF.

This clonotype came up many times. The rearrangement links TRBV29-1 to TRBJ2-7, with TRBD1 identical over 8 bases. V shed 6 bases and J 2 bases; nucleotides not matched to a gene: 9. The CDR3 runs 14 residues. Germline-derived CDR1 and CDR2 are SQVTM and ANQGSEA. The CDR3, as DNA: TGCAGCGTGCCCCTAGGACAGGGAGCCTACGAGCAGTACTTC. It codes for CSVPLGQGAYEQYF.

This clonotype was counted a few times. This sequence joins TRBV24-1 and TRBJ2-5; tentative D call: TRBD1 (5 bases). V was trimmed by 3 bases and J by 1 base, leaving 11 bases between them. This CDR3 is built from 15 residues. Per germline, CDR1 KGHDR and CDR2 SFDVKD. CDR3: CATSDPTDIQETQYF. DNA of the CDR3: TGTGCCACCAGTGATCCGACGGACATCCAAGAGACCCAGTACTTC.

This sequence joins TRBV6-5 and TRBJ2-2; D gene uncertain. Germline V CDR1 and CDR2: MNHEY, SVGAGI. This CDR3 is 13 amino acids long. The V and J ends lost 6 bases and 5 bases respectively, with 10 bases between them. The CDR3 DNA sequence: TGTGCCAGCAGACCCCGGTTAACCGGGGAGCTGTTTTTT. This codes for CASRPRLTGELFF.

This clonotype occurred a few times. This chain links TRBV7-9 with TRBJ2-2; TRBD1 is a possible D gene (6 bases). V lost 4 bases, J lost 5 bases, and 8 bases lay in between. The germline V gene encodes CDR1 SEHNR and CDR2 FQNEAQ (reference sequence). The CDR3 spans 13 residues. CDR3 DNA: TGTGCCAGCAGCTCGGGACAAACCGGGGAGCTGTTTTTT. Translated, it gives CASSSGQTGELFF.

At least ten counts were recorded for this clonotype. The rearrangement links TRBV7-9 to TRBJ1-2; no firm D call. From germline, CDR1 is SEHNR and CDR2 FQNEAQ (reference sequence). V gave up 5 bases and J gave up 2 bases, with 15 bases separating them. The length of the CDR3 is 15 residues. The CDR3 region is CASSPLHLTNYGYTF. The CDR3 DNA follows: TGTGCCAGCAGCCCGTTACACCTCACAAACTATGGCTACACCTTC. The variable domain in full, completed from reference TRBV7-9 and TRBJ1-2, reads DTGVSQNPRHKITKRGQNVTFRCDPISEHNRLYWYRQTLGQGPEFLTYFQNEAQLEKSRLLSDRFSAERPKGSFSTLEIQRTEQGDSAMYLCASSPLHLTNYGYTFGSGTRLTVV.

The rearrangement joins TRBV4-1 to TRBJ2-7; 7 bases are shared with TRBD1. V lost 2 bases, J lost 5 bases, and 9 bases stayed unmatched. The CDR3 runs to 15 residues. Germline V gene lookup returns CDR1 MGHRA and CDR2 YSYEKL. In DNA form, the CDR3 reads TGCGCCAGCAGCCAACCCCGGGACAGTTCCCACGAGCAGTACTTC. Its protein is CASSQPRDSSHEQYF.

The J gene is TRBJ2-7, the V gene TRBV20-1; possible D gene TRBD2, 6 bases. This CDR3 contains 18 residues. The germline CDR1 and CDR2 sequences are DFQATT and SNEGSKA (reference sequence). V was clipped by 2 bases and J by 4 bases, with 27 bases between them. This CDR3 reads CSARNLGLFGGREYEQYF. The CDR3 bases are TGCAGTGCTAGAAACTTGGGGTTATTCGGGGGACGTGAATACGAGCAGTACTTC.

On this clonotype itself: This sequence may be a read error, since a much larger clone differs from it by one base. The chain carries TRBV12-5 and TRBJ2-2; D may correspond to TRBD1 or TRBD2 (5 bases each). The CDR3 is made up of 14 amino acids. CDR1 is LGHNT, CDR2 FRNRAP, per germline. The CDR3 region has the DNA TGTGCTAGTGCCCGGGACGGTAACACCTGGGAGCTGTTTTTT. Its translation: CASARDGNTWELFF.

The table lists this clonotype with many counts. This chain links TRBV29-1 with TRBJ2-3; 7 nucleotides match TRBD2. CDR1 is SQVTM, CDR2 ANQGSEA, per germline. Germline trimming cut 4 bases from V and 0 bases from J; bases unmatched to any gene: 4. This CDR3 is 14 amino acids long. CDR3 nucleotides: TGCAGCGTTGTCCCTAGCGGAAGCACAGATACGCAGTATTTT. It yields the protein CSVVPSGSTDTQYF.

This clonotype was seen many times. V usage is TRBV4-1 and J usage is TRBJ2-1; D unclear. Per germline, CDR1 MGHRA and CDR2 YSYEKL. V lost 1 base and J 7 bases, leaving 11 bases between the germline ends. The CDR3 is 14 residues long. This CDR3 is CASSQVGSDNEQFF. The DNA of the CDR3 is TGCGCCAGCAGCCAAGTTGGCAGCGATAATGAGCAGTTCTTC.

CDR3 DNA sequence: TGCGCCAGCAGCCAAGAGGGGCGGGGGAACACTGAAGCTTTCTTT. Its protein is CASSQEGRGNTEAFF. The rearrangement uses TRBV4-1 and TRBJ1-1; TRBD1 is a possible D gene (5 bases). V was cut by 0 bases and J by 1 base, with 9 bases left in between. The V gene's germline CDR1 is MGHRA and CDR2 YSYEKL. This CDR3 has 15 amino acids.

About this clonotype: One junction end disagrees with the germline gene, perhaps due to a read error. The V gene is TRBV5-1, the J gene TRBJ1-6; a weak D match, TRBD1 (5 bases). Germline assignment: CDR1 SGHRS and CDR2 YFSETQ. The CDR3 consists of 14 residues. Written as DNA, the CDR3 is TGCGCCAGCAGGCAAGAGGGGATGGACTCACACCTCCACTTT. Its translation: CASRQEGMDSHLHF.